This is a list of T cell receptor beta chains from one sample in a study of OX40 agonist ivuxolimab in advanced cancers. Measured with immunoSEQ multiplex PCR; TCRdb has only the in-frame clones, and not every one. The table shows tens of thousands of clones, with about 91% occurring only once. The material sequenced was CD4+ or CD8+ T cells sorted from blood, taken in a trial of the OX40 agonist ivuxolimab. The receptors derive from an adult with an advanced solid tumor such as melanoma, head and neck, liver or kidney cancer. Each CDR3 is given with its conserved first and last residue. Fields, in order: V gene, clone size, D gene, J gene, CDR3 protein, CDR3 DNA. A D gene is named only where the DNA matches it firmly. A row's size may be missing; if present it is once, few, many or a size class.

V: TRBV4-3; size: -; D: -; J: TRBJ2-1; CDR3: CASSQGRLNEQFF; DNA: TGCGCCAGCAGCCAAGGTAGACTGAATGAGCAGTTCTTC
V: TRBV7-3; size: -; D: TRBD2; J: TRBJ2-1; CDR3: CASSPSGGVDEQFF; DNA: TGTGCCAGCAGCCCTTCGGGGGGGGTGGATGAGCAGTTCTTC
V: TRBV27; size: -; D: TRBD1; J: TRBJ2-7; CDR3: CASSLSGQGAPNYEQYF; DNA: TGTGCCAGCAGTTTATCGGGACAGGGGGCCCCGAACTACGAGCAGTACTTC
V: TRBV9; size: -; D: -; J: TRBJ2-7; CDR3: CASSRDNSFSSEQYF; DNA: TGTGCCAGCAGCCGGGACAACTCCTTCAGTAGCGAGCAGTACTTC
V: TRBV4-2; size: -; D: -; J: TRBJ2-3; CDR3: CASSQGAAGLTDTQYF; DNA: TGTGCCAGCAGCCAAGGGGCAGCGGGCCTCACAGATACGCAGTATTTT
V: TRBV13; size: -; D: -; J: TRBJ1-1; CDR3: CASIQWGVYTEAFF; DNA: TGTGCCAGCATCCAATGGGGGGTCTACACTGAAGCTTTCTTT
V: TRBV28; size: -; D: TRBD1; J: TRBJ1-4; CDR3: CASRGSWVRGIEKLFF; DNA: TGTGCCAGCAGGGGTAGCTGGGTCAGGGGGATTGAAAAACTGTTTTTT
V: TRBV9; size: -; D: -; J: TRBJ2-7; CDR3: CASSVYGTDEQYF; DNA: TGTGCCAGCAGCGTTTACGGGACGGACGAGCAGTACTTC
V: TRBV12-5; size: -; D: TRBD1; J: TRBJ2-3; CDR3: CASGLGGTATDTQYF; DNA: TGTGCTAGTGGTTTGGGGGGGACAGCGACAGATACGCAGTATTTT
V: TRBV29-1; size: once; D: TRBD2; J: TRBJ2-7; CDR3: CSVVGLDNYEQYF; DNA: TGCAGCGTTGTAGGACTAGACAACTACGAGCAGTACTTC
V: TRBV7-9; size: -; D: -; J: TRBJ2-3; CDR3: CASSPPRDTQYF; DNA: TGTGCCAGCAGCCCACCACGGGATACGCAGTATTTT
V: TRBV19; size: -; D: TRBD1; J: TRBJ1-1; CDR3: CASRGQGITEAFF; DNA: TGTGCCAGCCGCGGACAGGGGATCACTGAAGCTTTCTTT
V: TRBV18; size: -; D: -; J: TRBJ1-5; CDR3: CASSPDDGPSAGWPQHF; DNA: TGTGCCAGCTCACCGGATGATGGCCCCTCCGCGGGGTGGCCCCAGCATTTT
V: TRBV28; size: -; D: TRBD1; J: TRBJ2-7; CDR3: CASSLSQGAPGYEQYF; DNA: TGTGCCAGCAGTTTATCACAGGGGGCGCCGGGGTACGAGCAGTACTTC
V: TRBV28; size: -; D: TRBD1; J: TRBJ1-1; CDR3: CASSFRPTGAGSSTEAFF; DNA: TGTGCCAGCAGTTTTCGTCCAACAGGGGCCGGTTCAAGCACTGAAGCTTTCTTT
V: TRBV2; size: -; D: -; J: TRBJ2-5; CDR3: CASRETQETQYF; DNA: TGTGCCAGCAGGGAAACTCAAGAGACCCAGTACTTC
V: TRBV13; size: -; D: TRBD2; J: TRBJ2-1; CDR3: CASSPTSGNNEQFF; DNA: TGTGCCAGCAGCCCAACTAGCGGGAACAATGAGCAGTTCTTC
V: TRBV5-1; size: -; D: -; J: TRBJ2-1; CDR3: CASSFRQPFYNEQFF; DNA: TGCGCCAGCAGCTTTCGGCAGCCCTTCTACAATGAGCAGTTCTTC
V: TRBV9; size: -; D: TRBD1; J: TRBJ1-3; CDR3: CASSAPRTGDSGNTIYF; DNA: TGTGCCAGCAGCGCCCCTAGGACAGGAGACTCTGGAAACACCATATATTTT
V: TRBV30; size: -; D: TRBD1; J: TRBJ2-2; CDR3: CAWSVQGADTGELFF; DNA: TGTGCCTGGAGTGTACAGGGGGCAGACACCGGGGAGCTGTTTTTT
V: TRBV29-1; size: -; D: -; J: TRBJ1-2; CDR3: CSVEEGYYGYTF; DNA: TGCAGCGTTGAAGAGGGTTACTATGGCTACACCTTC
V: TRBV29-1; size: -; D: -; J: TRBJ2-7; CDR3: CSVVWQGNYEQYF; DNA: TGCAGCGTTGTTTGGCAGGGGAACTACGAGCAGTACTTC
V: TRBV28; size: -; D: -; J: TRBJ1-5; CDR3: CASHPVSGSNQPQHF; DNA: TGTGCCAGCCACCCCGTCAGCGGAAGCAATCAGCCCCAGCATTTT
V: TRBV19; size: -; D: -; J: TRBJ2-7; CDR3: CASSITGAVYEQYF; DNA: TGTGCCAGTAGTATAACCGGGGCCGTCTACGAGCAGTACTTC
V: TRBV9; size: -; D: -; J: TRBJ2-5; CDR3: CASSEFRDIGGETQYF; DNA: TGTGCCAGCAGCGAATTCCGGGACATAGGTGGAGAGACCCAGTACTTC
V: TRBV18; size: -; D: -; J: TRBJ1-5; CDR3: CASSLSPDSNQPQHF; DNA: TGTGCCAGCTCATTATCGCCGGATAGCAATCAGCCCCAGCATTTT
V: TRBV4-3; size: -; D: TRBD1; J: TRBJ1-6; CDR3: CASSARQGENSPLHF; DNA: TGCGCCAGCAGCGCCAGACAGGGGGAGAATTCACCCCTCCACTTT
V: TRBV5-1; size: -; D: TRBD1; J: TRBJ1-4; CDR3: CASSVTGGIDEKLFF; DNA: TGCGCCAGCAGCGTGACAGGGGGCATTGATGAAAAACTGTTTTTT
V: TRBV7-8; size: -; D: -; J: TRBJ1-2; CDR3: CASSLVGSRGGYTF; DNA: TGTGCCAGCAGCTTAGTGGGATCCAGAGGGGGCTACACCTTC
V: TRBV27; size: -; D: -; J: TRBJ2-1; CDR3: CASSFPGTQYNEQFF; DNA: TGTGCCAGCAGTTTCCCGGGGACCCAATACAATGAGCAGTTCTTC
V: TRBV6-1; size: -; D: -; J: TRBJ1-1; CDR3: CATQEDRADTEAFF; DNA: TGTGCCACCCAAGAGGACAGAGCGGACACTGAAGCTTTCTTT
V: TRBV6-1; size: -; D: TRBD2; J: TRBJ2-1; CDR3: CASSEALVGLAEQFF; DNA: TGTGCCAGCAGTGAAGCTCTGGTGGGACTAGCGGAGCAGTTCTTC
V: TRBV7-9; size: -; D: -; J: TRBJ2-3; CDR3: CASSSERPSTDTQYF; DNA: TGTGCCAGCAGCTCCGAACGGCCCAGCACAGATACGCAGTATTTT
V: TRBV30; size: -; D: -; J: TRBJ1-6; CDR3: CAWTGRWSSYNSPLHF; DNA: TGTGCCTGGACTGGACGGTGGAGCTCCTATAATTCACCCCTCCACTTT
V: TRBV7-9; size: -; D: TRBD1; J: TRBJ2-3; CDR3: CASSLGRGQLTDTQYF; DNA: TGTGCCAGCAGCCTCGGCAGGGGGCAACTCACAGATACGCAGTATTTT
V: TRBV7-9; size: -; D: TRBD1; J: TRBJ1-2; CDR3: CASSYNRGLDGYTF; DNA: TGTGCCAGCAGCTACAACAGGGGACTAGACGGCTACACCTTC
V: TRBV27; size: -; D: -; J: TRBJ1-1; CDR3: CATKLGENTEAFF; DNA: TGTGCCACCAAGCTTGGGGAGAACACTGAAGCTTTCTTT
V: TRBV5-6; size: -; D: -; J: TRBJ1-2; CDR3: CASSSEMARGNYGYTF; DNA: TGTGCCAGCAGCTCCGAAATGGCCAGGGGAAACTATGGCTACACCTTC
V: TRBV6-5; size: few; D: TRBD1; J: TRBJ1-2; CDR3: CASSYSPDRGLRGYTF; DNA: TGTGCCAGCAGTTACTCTCCGGACAGGGGGTTGCGAGGCTACACCTTC
V: TRBV6-5; size: medium-sized; D: -; J: TRBJ1-1; CDR3: CASSYSTGGWTEAFF; DNA: TGTGCCAGCAGTTACTCGACTGGGGGCTGGACTGAAGCTTTCTTT
V: TRBV5-1; size: -; D: -; J: TRBJ1-1; CDR3: CASRGDGNTEAFF; DNA: TGCGCCAGCAGGGGGGACGGTAACACTGAAGCTTTCTTT
V: TRBV11-2; size: -; D: TRBD2; J: TRBJ2-5; CDR3: CASSLNSGLAGNRETQYF; DNA: TGTGCCAGCAGCCTCAATTCGGGACTAGCGGGAAATCGGGAGACCCAGTACTTC
V: TRBV18; size: -; D: TRBD2; J: TRBJ2-3; CDR3: CASSQGLAESTDTQYF; DNA: TGTGCCAGCTCCCAAGGACTAGCGGAGAGCACAGATACGCAGTATTTT
V: TRBV2; size: few; D: -; J: TRBJ1-5; CDR3: CASSERGGNQPQHF; DNA: TGTGCCAGCAGTGAAAGGGGTGGCAATCAGCCCCAGCATTTT
V: TRBV30; size: -; D: -; J: TRBJ2-7; CDR3: CAWSVQPSYEQYF; DNA: TGTGCCTGGAGTGTACAGCCGTCCTACGAGCAGTACTTC
V: TRBV27; size: -; D: -; J: TRBJ1-5; CDR3: CASSLVALLSNQPQHF; DNA: TGTGCCAGCAGTTTAGTTGCCCTTTTGAGCAATCAGCCCCAGCATTTT
V: TRBV7-9; size: -; D: TRBD2; J: TRBJ2-7; CDR3: CASSLGLAFDEQYF; DNA: TGTGCCAGCAGCCTGGGACTAGCTTTCGACGAGCAGTACTTC
V: TRBV6-5; size: -; D: -; J: TRBJ1-1; CDR3: CASIPDRLNTEAFF; DNA: TGTGCCAGCATCCCAGACAGGCTGAACACTGAAGCTTTCTTT
V: TRBV28; size: -; D: -; J: TRBJ1-1; CDR3: CASSPVGGLNTEAFF; DNA: TGTGCCAGCAGCCCAGTGGGGGGACTGAACACTGAAGCTTTCTTT
V: TRBV2; size: -; D: TRBD2; J: TRBJ2-7; CDR3: CATEGTSGSTYEQYF; DNA: TGTGCCACCGAAGGGACTAGCGGGAGTACCTACGAGCAGTACTTC
V: TRBV10-3; size: few; D: -; J: TRBJ1-2; CDR3: CAISELEITRGRNYGYTF; DNA: TGTGCCATCAGTGAGTTGGAGATAACGCGGGGGCGAAACTATGGCTACACCTTC
V: TRBV11-2; size: -; D: TRBD1; J: TRBJ1-5; CDR3: CASSLGTGMHQPQHF; DNA: TGTGCCAGCAGCTTGGGGACAGGGATGCATCAGCCCCAGCATTTT